The sequence of this TCR beta chain was determined in a study of blood T cell repertoires in COVID-19. Germline lookup yields CDR1 MNHNS and CDR2 SASEGT. This CDR3 has 17 residues. V lost 2 bases to trimming and J lost 5 bases; unmatched junction nucleotides: 12. Sequenced by immunoSEQ multiplex PCR; TCRdb stores in-frame clones only, minus some. The data contain some 150,000 clones, over 60% of them singletons. The receptor's source is a woman older than 75 with active or convalescent COVID-19. Material for sequencing was peripheral blood. The chain joins TRBV6-1 to TRBJ2-5, with 9 bases fitting TRBD1. Here the CDR3 DNA reads TGTGCCAGCAGTGAATTCTCGGGGACAGGGTGGGTTGAGACCCAGTACTTC. Translating gives CASSEFSGTGWVETQYF.